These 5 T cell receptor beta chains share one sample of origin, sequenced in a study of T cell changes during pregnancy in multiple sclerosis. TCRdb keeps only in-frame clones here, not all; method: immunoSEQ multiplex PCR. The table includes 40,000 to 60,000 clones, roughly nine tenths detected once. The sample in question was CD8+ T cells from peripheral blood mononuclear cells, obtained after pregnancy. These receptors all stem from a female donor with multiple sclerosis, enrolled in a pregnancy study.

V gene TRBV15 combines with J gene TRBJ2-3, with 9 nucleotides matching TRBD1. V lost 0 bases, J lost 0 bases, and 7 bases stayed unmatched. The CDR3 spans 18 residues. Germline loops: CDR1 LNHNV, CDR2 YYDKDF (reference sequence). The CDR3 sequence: CATSRDSEDRGSTDTQYF. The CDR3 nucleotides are TGTGCCACCAGCAGAGATTCAGAGGACAGGGGAAGCACAGATACGCAGTATTTT.

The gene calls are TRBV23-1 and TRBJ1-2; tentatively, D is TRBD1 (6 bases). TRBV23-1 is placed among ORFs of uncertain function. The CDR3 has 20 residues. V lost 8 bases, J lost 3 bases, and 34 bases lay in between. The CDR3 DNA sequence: TGCGCCAGCCCCAACCCCGAGACAGGCAGGAGATCAGCTTGTGACTATGGCTACACCTTC. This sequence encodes CASPNPETGRRSACDYGYTF.

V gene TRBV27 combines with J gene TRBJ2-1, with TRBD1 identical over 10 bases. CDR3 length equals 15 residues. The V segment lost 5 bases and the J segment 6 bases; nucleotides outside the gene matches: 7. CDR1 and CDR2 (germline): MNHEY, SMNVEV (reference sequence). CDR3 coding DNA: TGTGCCAGCAGTCAGGGACAGGGGATCATCAATGAGCAGTTCTTC. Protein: CASSQGQGIINEQFF.

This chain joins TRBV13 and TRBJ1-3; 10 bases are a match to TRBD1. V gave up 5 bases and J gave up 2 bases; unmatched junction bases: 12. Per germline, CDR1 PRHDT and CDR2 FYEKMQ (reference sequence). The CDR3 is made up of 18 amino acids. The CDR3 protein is CASSVRDRGLWAGNTIYF. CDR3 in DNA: TGTGCCAGCAGCGTCCGGGACAGGGGCCTCTGGGCTGGAAACACCATATATTTT.

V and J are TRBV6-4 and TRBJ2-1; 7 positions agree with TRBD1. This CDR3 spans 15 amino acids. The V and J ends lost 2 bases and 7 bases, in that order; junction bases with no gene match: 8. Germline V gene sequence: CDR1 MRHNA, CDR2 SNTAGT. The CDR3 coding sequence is TGTGCCAGCAGTGACCGGGGACAGCCGAGTAATGAGCAGTTCTTC. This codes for CASSDRGQPSNEQFF.